The T cell receptor beta chain described here comes from a study of control samples from healthy donors and cancer patients. Data came from immunoSEQ multiplex PCR; TCRdb stores just in-frame clones and leaves some out. This sample has about 110,000 clones, with roughly 85% found just once. The CDR3 consists of 14 residues. The sequenced material came from blood. J is TRBJ2-7 and V is TRBV21-1; the table's TRBD1 call for D was not verified on the DNA. TRBV21-1 is a pseudogene. The TCR sequence derives from a woman aged 50 to 60 in good health. The CDR3 protein is CARPFMGQSYEQYF. Written as DNA, the CDR3 is TGTGCCAGACCCTTTATGGGACAGTCCTACGAGCAGTACTTC.